The rows below give T cell receptor beta chains drawn from one sample of a study of blood T cells in healthy people across ages. TCRdb processed the 5' RACE reads anew with MiXCR; each CDR3 protein has one entry. The sample records about 1.6 million distinct CDR3 sequences, roughly 32% being singletons. Sequencing used blood. These receptors all stem from a woman aged 25 to 45 in good health. CDR3s include the opening cysteine and the closing phenylalanine or tryptophan. The D gene is left open where the match is weak. Clone sizes are given selectively: once, few, many, or a class where the clone is expanded.

cdr3_nt cdr3_aa j_call d_call v_call clone_size cdr3_length
TGTGCCAGCAGACCACAGGACTACGAGCAGTACTTC CASRPQDYEQYF TRBJ2-7 - TRBV28 few 12
TGTGCCAGCAGTTTAGACAGATATAGCAATCAGCCCCAGCATTTT CASSLDRYSNQPQHF TRBJ1-5 - TRBV7-9 many 15
TGTGCCAGCAGTGGCCGACAGGGGGGGTACGAGCAGTACTTC CASSGRQGGYEQYF TRBJ2-7 TRBD1 TRBV27 - 14
TGTGCCAGCAGTGAATACCGGAACGAGCAGTACTTC CASSEYRNEQYF TRBJ2-7 - TRBV6-1 few 12
TGTGCCAGCAGTTCCGGGACTAGCGGGAGAACAGATACGCAGTATTTT CASSSGTSGRTDTQYF TRBJ2-3 TRBD2 TRBV28 many 16
TGCAGTGCTATACCTGACGGGAAGTACTACGAGCAGTACTTC CSAIPDGKYYEQYF TRBJ2-7 - TRBV20-1 few 14
TGTGCCAGCAGCCAAGGGGTATCTCAGACCCAGTACTTC CASSQGVSQTQYF TRBJ2-5 - TRBV12-3/TRBV12-4 many 13
TGCAGTGCTAGACCATCCCAGGGGGGTAAATTTCAGCCCCAGCATTTT CSARPSQGGKFQPQHF TRBJ1-5 TRBD1 TRBV20-1 - 16
TGTGCCTGGAGTGGGCTAGCGGGCCCCACAGATACGCAGTATTTT CAWSGLAGPTDTQYF TRBJ2-3 TRBD2 TRBV30 - 15
TGTGCCAGCAGCGCCACAGGAGCTGCAACTAATGAAAAACTGTTTTTT CASSATGAATNEKLFF TRBJ1-4 - TRBV7-2 few 16
TGCAGTGCTAGGGGTATCGCGGGCACTTACGAGCAGTACTTC CSARGIAGTYEQYF TRBJ2-7 - TRBV20-1 few 14
TGTGCCAGCAGTGAAAGAGCGGTCAAAGAGACCCAGTACTTC CASSERAVKETQYF TRBJ2-5 - TRBV6-1 few 14
TGTGCCAGCAGCTTCGGGCTGCATGAGCAGTTCTTC CASSFGLHEQFF TRBJ2-1 - TRBV13 - 12
TGCAGTGCGAAGACAGAAATAAGCAATCAGCCCCAGCATTTT CSAKTEISNQPQHF TRBJ1-5 - TRBV20-1 - 14
TGTGCCAGCAGCCAAGCAGGGGTAGACAATTCACCCCTCCACTTT CASSQAGVDNSPLHF TRBJ1-6 - TRBV3-1 few 15
TGCAGTGCTAGAGATAAGGGGACTGGGGCCAACGTCCTGACTTTC CSARDKGTGANVLTF TRBJ2-6 - TRBV20-1 once 15
TGTGCCAGCAGCCACCTAAGGGGGCTAGCAAGGAATGAGCAGTTCTTC CASSHLRGLARNEQFF TRBJ2-1 TRBD1 TRBV4-2 few 16
TGTGCCAGCAGCCTCCAGATGCAAGAGACCCAGTACTTC CASSLQMQETQYF TRBJ2-5 - TRBV7-2 many 13
TGTGCCAGCAGATTCGGACTAGCAGCTAATACGCAGTATTTT CASRFGLAANTQYF TRBJ2-3 TRBD2 TRBV6-6 few 14
TGCAGTGCTAGTGATCCAGGGGGCTACGAGCAGTACTTC CSASDPGGYEQYF TRBJ2-7 TRBD1 TRBV20-1 - 13
TGTGCCAGCAGTTCCCTTTTTGGGTCGGTGAATCAGCCCCAGCATTTT CASSSLFGSVNQPQHF TRBJ1-5 - TRBV11-2 - 16
TGTGCCAGCAGCCAGGGACTAGCGGGGCTTAGCACAGATACGCAGTATTTT CASSQGLAGLSTDTQYF TRBJ2-3 TRBD2 TRBV3-1 - 17
TGTGCCAGCAGCCCTCGGAGGGGGGGCTACGATACGCAGTATTTT CASSPRRGGYDTQYF TRBJ2-3 - TRBV5-6 - 15
TGTGCCAGCAGTAACCAGGCGGAGACCCAGTACTTC CASSNQAETQYF TRBJ2-5 - TRBV6-5 few 12
TGTGCCAGCAGTTTCCCTAGCGGGACTAGCACAGATACGCAGTATTTT CASSFPSGTSTDTQYF TRBJ2-3 TRBD2 TRBV28 - 16
TGCAGTGCTAGGGGACTAGTAACCAATGAGCAGTTCTTC CSARGLVTNEQFF TRBJ2-1 TRBD2 TRBV20-1 - 13
TGTGCCAGCAGCGGACTAGGACAGGGAGAGTCTGGGGCCAACGTCCTGACTTTC CASSGLGQGESGANVLTF TRBJ2-6 - TRBV7-9 - 18
TGCAGTGCTAGAGTGACAGGGGCGAATTCACCCCTCCACTTT CSARVTGANSPLHF TRBJ1-6 TRBD1 TRBV20-1 - 14